A single sample is the source of the 6 T cell receptor beta chains below, sequenced in a study of tumor-infiltrating lymphocytes in primary liver carcinoma. cDNA specific to TCR beta was made from 450 to 500 ng of total RNA, with a constant-region primer employed for priming. Employing slightly modified ARM-PCR, three nested multiplex PCR rounds were run, and these gave rise to the TCR beta libraries. Investigators reported that the first two PCR rounds, at 10 cycles each, used TRBV1-TRBV30 forward primers with a C-beta reverse primer. TCRdb reprocessed the multiplex PCR reads via MiXCR and lists one record per CDR3 protein. The sample holds tens of thousands of distinct CDR3 sequences, around 70% seen once. Joint extraction of RNA and DNA used about 17-31 mg of bulk tissue that was unsorted. The sequenced sample consisted of liver tumor tissue from sampling region 1. The subset: tumor region T1, superior pole. These TCRs come from a man in his forties or fifties with primary liver carcinoma and hepatitis B virus infection.

Concerning this clonotype itself: The junction departs from germline at one end; a sequencing error may be responsible. The gene calls are TRBV29-1 and TRBJ2-1, with 7 positions matching TRBD2. Germline values: CDR1 SQVTM, CDR2 ANQGSEA. The CDR3 runs 16 residues. CDR3 loop: CSLERLTSGTYNEQFF. Written as DNA, the CDR3 is TGCAGCCTTGAACGCCTGACCAGCGGGACCTACAATGAGCAGTTCTTC.

Regarding this clonotype: Sequence at one end of the junction differs from germline and may be a read error. The chain links TRBV29-1 to TRBJ2-4; the D gene is possibly TRBD1 (6 bases). Germline V gene sequence: CDR1 SQVTM, CDR2 ANQGSEA. The CDR3 is 12 amino acids. CDR3 sequence: CSVPQGRDIQYF. The CDR3 DNA is TGCAGCGTCCCACAGGGACGGGACATTCAGTACTTT.

On this clonotype itself: The conserved phenylalanine or tryptophan is not found at the CDR3 terminus, so this likely reflects a read error. This rearrangement joins TRBV29-1 to TRBJ2-1; 7 bases match TRBD1. CDR3 size: 12 residues. Trimming cost V 8 bases and J 7 bases; bases outside gene matches: 8. CDR1 SQVTM and CDR2 ANQGSEA come from the germline V gene. The CDR3 here is CSLVKQGNEQFL. The CDR3 DNA follows: TGCAGCCTTGTTAAACAGGGGAATGAGCAGTTCTTA.

At least ten counts were recorded for this clonotype. V usage is TRBV10-3 and J usage is TRBJ1-1, with 8 bases that match TRBD1. The trim removed 10 bases at V and 4 bases at J, leaving 8 bases unmatched. CDR3 length: 13 amino acids. From germline, CDR1 is ENHRY and CDR2 SYGVKD. CDR3 amino acids: CATQTGAGTEAFF. The CDR3 coding sequence is TGTGCCACCCAGACAGGGGCGGGCACTGAAGCTTTCTTT.

In regard to this clonotype: A much larger clone is a single base away; this may be a read error. The J gene is TRBJ2-3, the V gene TRBV30; 9 nucleotides match TRBD1. Germline CDR1 reads GTSNPN; CDR2 reads SVGIG (reference sequence). V lost 4 bases and J lost 4; bases outside the gene matches: 6. CDR3 size: 14 residues. DNA of the CDR3: TGTGCCTGGAAGTTAACAGGGGGCGCAGATACGCAGTATTTT. Residues: CAWKLTGGADTQYF. The full variable domain, completed using reference TRBV30 and TRBJ2-3, is SQTIHQWPATLVQPVGSPLSLECTVEGTSNPNLYWYRQAAGRGLQLLFYSVGIGQISSEVPQNLSASRPQDRQFILSSKKLLLSDSGFYLCAWKLTGGADTQYFGPGTRLTVL.

This sequence joins TRBV2 and TRBJ1-1; D unresolved. This CDR3 contains 12 residues. The V end lost 6 bases, the J end lost 5 bases, and 10 bases lay between the germline ends. CDR1 is SNHLY, CDR2 FYNNEI, per germline. CDR3 protein: CASSLGWTEAFF. The CDR3 region has the DNA TGTGCCAGCAGCCTAGGGTGGACTGAAGCTTTCTTT.